What follows is one T cell receptor (beta chain) and its context. Per germline, CDR1 LNHDA and CDR2 SQIVND (reference sequence). The germline V and J ends were trimmed by 7 bases and 1 base, with 11 bases remaining between them. This CDR3 has 14 amino acids. The record originates from a study of patients and donors after allogeneic stem cell transplantation. From the RT-PCR reads, TCRdb called clonotypes with MiXCR, one entry per CDR3 protein. This sample has roughly 250,000 distinct CDR3 sequences, with about 14% found just once. J is TRBJ2-1 and V is TRBV19; D not certain. Sequenced material: blood, either unsorted or a sorted T cell fraction (not recorded which). The receptor was isolated from a human donor who was either an allogeneic HSCT recipient or a stem cell or donor lymphocyte infusion donor (not recorded which). It is not recorded whose cells these are; they may come from a transplant donor. CDR3 DNA: TGTGCCAGTACCATGAGCCGTTCCTACAATGAGCAGTTCTTC. As protein: CASTMSRSYNEQFF.